The entry that follows covers one TCR beta chain sequence. It has no known antigen specificity. Base qualities are not recorded, but no much larger clone differs from it by a single base. Trimming at the junction amounts to 2 bases on V and 2 bases on J, and the germline ends lie 13 bases apart. Including the terminal cysteine and phenylalanine, the CDR3 comprises 15 residues. Here the CDR3 DNA is all that survives: 45 bases in frame from base 1. From a lookup of the germline V gene, CDR1 and CDR2 are SNHLY and FYNNEI. This specimen comes from a study of T cell responses to AZD1222 COVID-19 vaccine (dated by TCRdb to 2020 to 2023). As for the study more broadly: AZD1222 recipients with second doses at about 4 weeks or about 12 weeks were pooled, because spike-specific TCR depth and breadth did not differ between schedules. TCR sequencing covered 230 or so trial participants: 200 to 210 given two doses of AZD1222 and 26 given two doses of MenACWY control vaccine. Enrollment into the trials was organized by age into subgroups of 18-55, 56-69 and 70-plus years, and those subgroups contained approximately 160, 26 and 62 TCR-sequenced participants, respectively.

The sample's time point label, decoded: baseline before first vaccination. The vaccinee samples were drawn from two UK trials, COV001 and COV002, one of which was a single-blind randomized controlled phase 2/3 trial testing AZD1222 (ChAdOx1 nCoV-19) in healthy adults. Trial participant PBMC samples were collected at day 0 and day 28 after the second dose for TCRbeta chain sequencing. The CDR3 regions of human TCRbeta chains were analyzed by immunosequencing. The original methods were these. TCRs in the repertoires were matched against a reference library of SARS-CoV-2-specific TCRs that had been generated with the MIRA antigen-specificity platform. Breadth was defined as the fraction of unique TCRs that were SARS-CoV-2-associated, and depth was defined as the fraction of total T cells that were SARS-CoV-2-associated. Using the MIRA data, every spike-specific TCR was mapped to the spike region that the TCR reacted to and assigned to either a CD4 or a CD8 class. Log10-transformed breadth and depth values were compared by one-way ANOVA with Sidak's multiple comparisons tests. Here the immuneACCESS table is served through TCRdb, limited to in-frame sequences with V and J called. Missing clones are a known gap in these copies; in checked studies unresolved V genes cover under half, and the rest lacks a known reason. That table supplies the V and J calls and clone size; D and trimming were determined from the DNA. Within this sample are about 140,000 clones, with roughly 82% of them counted one time only. The ten largest clones take up over 4% of the sample.

The study at large found these results: Reportedly, close to half of the unique spike-specific TCRs recognized epitopes lying outside the regions that are mutated in the B.1.351 and B.1.1.7 variants. After two AZD1222 doses, spike-specific TCR breadth and depth were significantly higher than at day 0 and than in MenACWY recipients. Conclusions about previously exposed vaccinees were limited because only 5 or 6 AZD1222 recipients were SARS-CoV-2 seropositive at baseline. In the small 56-69-year group, the increase in depth fell short of significance, most likely because of low power. The whole spike protein was spanned by vaccine-associated CD4 TCRs, and dominant responses were seen in regions 160-218 and 743-854. Most participants were white British and females outnumbered males, and the authors suggested that clonal diversity may have been underestimated. Because no samples from the day 14 peak response were available, repertoires could be characterized only after the peak T cell response.

The origin of this receptor is an adult in good health. The chain is made from TRBV2 and TRBJ2-7; matching of 6 bases hints at TRBD1 as the D gene. This specimen consisted of peripheral blood, obtained on day 0 of AZD1222 vaccination. The nucleotide sequence is given as TGTGCCAGCAGTGAAAGAGGTCAGGGGACCTACGAGCAGTACTTC. It is translated as CASSERGQGTYEQYF.